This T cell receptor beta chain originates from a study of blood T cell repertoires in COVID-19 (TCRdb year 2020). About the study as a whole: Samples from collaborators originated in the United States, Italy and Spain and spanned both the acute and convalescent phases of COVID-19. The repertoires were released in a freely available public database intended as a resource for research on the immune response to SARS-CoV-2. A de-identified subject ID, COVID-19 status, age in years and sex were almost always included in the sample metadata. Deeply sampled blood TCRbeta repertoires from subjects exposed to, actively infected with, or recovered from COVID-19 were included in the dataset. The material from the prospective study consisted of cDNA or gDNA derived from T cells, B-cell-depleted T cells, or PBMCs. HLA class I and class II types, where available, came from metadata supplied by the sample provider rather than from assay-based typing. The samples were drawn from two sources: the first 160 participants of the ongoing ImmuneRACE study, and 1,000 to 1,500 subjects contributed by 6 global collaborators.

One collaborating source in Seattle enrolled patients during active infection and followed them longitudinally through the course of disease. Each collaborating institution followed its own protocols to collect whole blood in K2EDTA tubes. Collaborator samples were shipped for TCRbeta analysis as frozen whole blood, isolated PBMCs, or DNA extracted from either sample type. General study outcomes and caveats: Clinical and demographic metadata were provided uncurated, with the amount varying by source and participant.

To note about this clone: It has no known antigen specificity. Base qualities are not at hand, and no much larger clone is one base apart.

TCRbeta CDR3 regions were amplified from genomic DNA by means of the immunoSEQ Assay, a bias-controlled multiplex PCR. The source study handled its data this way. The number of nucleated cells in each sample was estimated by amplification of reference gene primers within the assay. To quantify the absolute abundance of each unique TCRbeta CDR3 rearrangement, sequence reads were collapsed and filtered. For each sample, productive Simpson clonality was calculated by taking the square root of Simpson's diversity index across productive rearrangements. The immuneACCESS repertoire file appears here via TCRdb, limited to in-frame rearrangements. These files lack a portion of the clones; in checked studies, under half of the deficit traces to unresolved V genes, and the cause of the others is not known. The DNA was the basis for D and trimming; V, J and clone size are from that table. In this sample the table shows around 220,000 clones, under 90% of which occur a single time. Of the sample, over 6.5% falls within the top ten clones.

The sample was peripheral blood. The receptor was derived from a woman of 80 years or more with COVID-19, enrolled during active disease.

The CDR3 reads CATSRGRSGSYNEQFF. The nucleotide sequence is given as TGTGCCACCAGCAGAGGCCGCAGCGGGAGCTACAATGAGCAGTTCTTC. This chain is built from TRBV15 and TRBJ2-1; 8 central nucleotides agree with TRBD2. The CDR3 contains 16 residues, cysteine and phenylalanine counted. The read is trimmed to its CDR3 DNA, 48 bases read in frame from base 1. CDR1 is given as LNHNV and CDR2 as YYDKDF, both from the germline V gene (reference sequence). V trim: 1 base; J trim: 3 bases; unmatched bases: 5.